This paragraph reports one T cell receptor (beta chain). This sample is part of a study of cytomegalovirus exposure and HLA in healthy donors. When sampled, the donors appeared nominally healthy, though they likely had unrecorded immune exposures. CDR1 is SNHLY and CDR2 is FYNNEI in the germline V gene. V was clipped by 2 bases and J by 8 bases, with 12 bases between them. The CDR3 length is 13 residues. PCR was performed using 60 Vbeta and 13 Jbeta primers. The method was immunoSEQ multiplex PCR; TCRdb's version includes in-frame clones alone and lacks a portion of them. The data contain under 200,000 clones, about four fifths of them singletons.

The TCR sequence derives from a man aged 40-55 years in good health and CMV-seropositive. This chain joins TRBV2 and TRBJ1-1, with a weak D call TRBD1 (6 bases). The sequenced sample consisted of PBMCs. The CDR3 loop reads CASSEWTQGEAFF. The CDR3 DNA is TGTGCCAGCAGTGAATGGACTCAGGGGGAAGCTTTCTTT. The full variable domain, in which reference TRBV2 and TRBJ1-1 provide the parts outside the CDR3, is EPEVTQTPSHQVTQMGQEVILRCVPISNHLYFYWYRQILGQKVEFLVSFYNNEISEKSEIFDDQFSVERPDGSNFTLKIRSTKLEDSAMYFCASSEWTQGEAFFGQGTRLTVV.